The rows below give T cell receptor beta chains drawn from one sample of a study of T cells in Graves' hyperthyroidism and ophthalmopathy. TCRdb re-called the multiplex PCR reads through MiXCR, storing one row per CDR3 protein. Counted here are about 620,000 distinct CDR3 sequences, around 15% occurring once; the ten biggest clones make up 3.5% to 4%. Sequenced material: blood. Receptor source: a woman in her 30s with Graves' hyperthyroidism. CDR3s include the opening cysteine and the closing phenylalanine or tryptophan. D genes are given only for firm matches. Clone size is given for some rows only: seen once, a few or many times, or a class if the clone is expanded.

D gene: TRBD1
clone size: many
J gene: TRBJ1-1
V gene: TRBV11-2
CDR3 protein: CASSSQQGTNTEAFF
CDR3 DNA: TGTGCCAGCAGCTCCCAACAGGGGACGAACACTGAAGCTTTCTTT

D gene: TRBD1
clone size: -
J gene: TRBJ1-6
V gene: TRBV7-9
CDR3 protein: CASSPQGINSPLHF
CDR3 DNA: TGTGCCAGCAGCCCACAGGGGATTAATTCACCCCTCCACTTT

D gene: -
clone size: -
J gene: TRBJ2-5
V gene: TRBV6-2/TRBV6-3
CDR3 protein: CASTRDWEETQYF
CDR3 DNA: TGTGCCAGCACCAGGGACTGGGAAGAGACCCAGTACTTC

D gene: -
clone size: few
J gene: TRBJ2-1
V gene: TRBV19
CDR3 protein: CASSIDRSSYNEQFF
CDR3 DNA: TGTGCCAGTAGCATCGACAGGAGCTCCTACAATGAGCAGTTCTTC

D gene: TRBD1
clone size: many
J gene: TRBJ2-3
V gene: TRBV20-1
CDR3 protein: CSARQGEDLTRTQYF
CDR3 DNA: TGCAGTGCTAGACAGGGGGAAGACCTTACTCGTACGCAGTATTTT

D gene: -
clone size: -
J gene: TRBJ2-5
V gene: TRBV4-3
CDR3 protein: CASSQELQGFKYF
CDR3 DNA: TGCGCCAGCAGCCAGGAATTACAGGGTTTCAAGTACTTC

D gene: -
clone size: -
J gene: TRBJ2-2
V gene: TRBV19
CDR3 protein: CASSKTTSGLNTGELFF
CDR3 DNA: TGTGCCAGTAGTAAGACCACCAGCGGGCTAAACACCGGGGAGCTGTTTTTT

D gene: -
clone size: few
J gene: TRBJ1-3
V gene: TRBV9
CDR3 protein: CASSADRGGGNTIYF
CDR3 DNA: TGTGCCAGCAGCGCCGACCGGGGCGGTGGAAACACCATATATTTT

D gene: -
clone size: many
J gene: TRBJ2-7
V gene: TRBV28
CDR3 protein: CASSLGSGFYEQYF
CDR3 DNA: TGTGCCAGCAGTTTAGGCAGCGGGTTTTACGAGCAGTACTTC

D gene: -
clone size: many
J gene: TRBJ2-3
V gene: TRBV7-2
CDR3 protein: CASSQLLLTDTQYF
CDR3 DNA: TGTGCCAGCAGCCAACTATTGCTGACAGATACGCAGTATTTT

D gene: TRBD1
clone size: many
J gene: TRBJ2-7
V gene: TRBV12-3/TRBV12-4
CDR3 protein: CASSPRTGGQREQYF
CDR3 DNA: TGTGCCAGCAGTCCTCGGACAGGGGGCCAAAGGGAGCAGTACTTC

D gene: TRBD1
clone size: -
J gene: TRBJ1-5
V gene: TRBV5-5
CDR3 protein: CASSLYSRGQGTDQPQHF
CDR3 DNA: TGTGCCAGCAGCTTGTACTCCCGGGGACAGGGTACGGATCAGCCCCAGCATTTT

D gene: -
clone size: few
J gene: TRBJ1-2
V gene: TRBV6-1
CDR3 protein: CASSEYNAGGYTF
CDR3 DNA: TGTGCCAGCAGTGAATATAATGCGGGGGGCTACACCTTC

D gene: -
clone size: few
J gene: TRBJ2-7
V gene: TRBV27
CDR3 protein: CASSYSFRDLPYEQYF
CDR3 DNA: TGTGCCAGCAGTTACTCCTTCCGGGACTTGCCCTACGAGCAGTACTTC

D gene: TRBD2
clone size: -
J gene: TRBJ2-1
V gene: TRBV9
CDR3 protein: CASSPRAAGGLFF
CDR3 DNA: TGTGCCAGCAGCCCCCGGGCAGCGGGAGGACTGTTCTTC

D gene: -
clone size: many
J gene: TRBJ2-5
V gene: TRBV6-5
CDR3 protein: CASSSSQGQETQYF
CDR3 DNA: TGTGCCAGCAGTTCCTCACAGGGACAAGAGACCCAGTACTTC

D gene: TRBD2
clone size: few
J gene: TRBJ2-5
V gene: TRBV19
CDR3 protein: CASSPGLATETQYF
CDR3 DNA: TGTGCCAGTAGTCCGGGACTAGCGACGGAGACCCAGTACTTC

D gene: -
clone size: few
J gene: TRBJ1-2
V gene: TRBV28
CDR3 protein: CASGFSYGYTF
CDR3 DNA: TGTGCCAGCGGTTTCAGCTATGGCTACACCTTC

D gene: TRBD2
clone size: many
J gene: TRBJ2-3
V gene: TRBV20-1
CDR3 protein: CSAPATSGRLDTQYF
CDR3 DNA: TGCAGTGCTCCTGCGACTAGCGGGAGATTAGATACGCAGTATTTT

D gene: TRBD1
clone size: many
J gene: TRBJ2-1
V gene: TRBV10-3
CDR3 protein: CATDRVQDNEQFF
CDR3 DNA: TGTGCCACCGACAGGGTTCAGGACAATGAGCAGTTCTTC

D gene: -
clone size: many
J gene: TRBJ1-2
V gene: TRBV28
CDR3 protein: CASSLSGRPGYGYTF
CDR3 DNA: TGTGCCAGCAGTCTCTCAGGGAGACCAGGCTATGGCTACACCTTC

D gene: TRBD1
clone size: -
J gene: TRBJ1-1
V gene: TRBV18
CDR3 protein: CASNTGGRNTEAFF
CDR3 DNA: TGTGCCAGCAATACAGGGGGCCGAAACACTGAAGCTTTCTTT

D gene: TRBD2
clone size: many
J gene: TRBJ2-1
V gene: TRBV3-1
CDR3 protein: CASSPGLVPPEQFF
CDR3 DNA: TGTGCCAGCAGCCCGGGACTAGTCCCCCCTGAGCAGTTCTTC

D gene: TRBD2
clone size: many
J gene: TRBJ2-7
V gene: TRBV6-2/TRBV6-3
CDR3 protein: CASRTGTSALYEQYF
CDR3 DNA: TGTGCCAGCAGGACCGGGACTAGCGCCCTCTACGAGCAGTACTTC

D gene: -
clone size: many
J gene: TRBJ2-3
V gene: TRBV11-1
CDR3 protein: CASSARDLRTDTQYF
CDR3 DNA: TGTGCCAGCAGCGCCCGGGACCTACGCACAGATACGCAGTATTTT

D gene: TRBD1
clone size: -
J gene: TRBJ1-6
V gene: TRBV5-8
CDR3 protein: CASSANRGGNSPLHF
CDR3 DNA: TGTGCCAGCAGCGCGAACAGGGGTGGGAATTCACCCCTCCACTTT

D gene: TRBD2
clone size: many
J gene: TRBJ2-5
V gene: TRBV6-5
CDR3 protein: CASSYSKRLAGARETQYF
CDR3 DNA: TGTGCCAGCAGTTACTCGAAGCGTTTAGCGGGAGCAAGAGAGACCCAGTACTTC